The text below deals with one T cell receptor beta chain. Its antigen is not identified. Clones were sequenced by immunoSEQ multiplex PCR, and TCRdb holds only the in-frame ones, with some missing. The data show roughly 70,000 clones, around 95% seen once. These data originate in a study of cytomegalovirus exposure and HLA in healthy donors. Study-wide results and limits: For most TCR sequences rarity was the rule, although some public TCRs occurred in many donors.

After removal of 3 bases from V and 8 bases from J, the junction contained 10 bases not matched to a gene. The CDR3 extends over 15 amino acids. Germline V gives CDR1 MNHNS, CDR2 SASEGT. This sequence joins TRBV6-1 and TRBJ1-2; 9 bases match TRBD1. Material: PBMCs. The clonotype comes from a man aged 18 to 35 in good health and CMV-seronegative. This CDR3 is CASSEEGTGSFGYTF. CDR3 nucleotide sequence: TGTGCCAGCAGTGAGGAGGGGACAGGGTCTTTCGGCTACACCTTC.